These T cell receptor beta chains were read from a single sample in a study of blood T cell repertoires in COVID-19. Generated by immunoSEQ multiplex PCR, the TCRdb table keeps only in-frame clones and is missing some. Of over 45,000 clones listed, over 70% are singletons. The material sequenced was peripheral blood. These receptor sequences come from a woman in her fifties or sixties with active or convalescent COVID-19. Both conserved end residues are part of each CDR3. Fields, in order: D gene, V gene, clone size, J gene, CDR3 DNA, CDR3 protein. A D gene is named only where the DNA matches it firmly. Clone size is stated in some rows and not others, as once, few, many or a class when expanded.

>TRBD1|TRBV5-6|NA|TRBJ2-7
TGTGCCAGCAGCGCCGACAGGGACGAGCAGTACTTC
CASSADRDEQYF
>NA|TRBV19|NA|TRBJ2-5
TGTGCCAGTAGTCAGGGGATAAAAGAGACCCAGTACTTC
CASSQGIKETQYF
>NA|TRBV30|many|TRBJ1-1
TGTGCCTGGATCCGTGGGGCAGGGGCCACTGAAGCTTTCTTT
CAWIRGAGATEAFF
>TRBD1|TRBV7-2|NA|TRBJ2-7
TGTGCCAGCAGCTTATGGCAGGGGGCGCGGGAGCAGTACTTC
CASSLWQGAREQYF
>NA|TRBV9|few|TRBJ2-1
TGTGCCAGCAGCACCCGGACAGGGAGGGCGAATGAGCAGTTCTTC
CASSTRTGRANEQFF
>NA|TRBV5-5|NA|TRBJ1-1
TGTGCCAGCAGAACAACCCCGAACACTGAAGCTTTCTTT
CASRTTPNTEAFF
>TRBD1|TRBV6-4|few|TRBJ1-1
TGTGCCAGCAGTGTCGGACAGGGGAGGGAAGCTTTCTTT
CASSVGQGREAFF
>TRBD2|TRBV6-8|NA|TRBJ2-1
TGTGCCAGCAGTCCACGGGGGGTTATCTCCTACAATGAGCAGTTCTTC
CASSPRGVISYNEQFF
>NA|TRBV5-6|NA|TRBJ2-5
TGTGCCAGCAGTCGGGACACCCAAGAGACCCAGTACTTC
CASSRDTQETQYF
>TRBD1|TRBV28|NA|TRBJ1-1
TGTGCCTCAGGCGGTCAGGGGGCAGCCACTGAAGCTTTCTTT
CASGGQGAATEAFF
>NA|TRBV7-2|NA|TRBJ2-1
TGTGCCAGCAGACGTGCTCCCCTAGCGCCCTACTCCTACAATGAGCAGTTCTTC
CASRRAPLAPYSYNEQFF
>NA|TRBV5-1|NA|TRBJ2-5
TGCGCCAGCAGCTTGGAAAACAGGGTGGGCGAGACCCAGTACTTC
CASSLENRVGETQYF
>NA|TRBV19|NA|TRBJ1-1
TGTGCCAGCGGACAGCGTCAGAACACTGAAGCTTTCTTT
CASGQRQNTEAFF
>TRBD2|TRBV5-1|NA|TRBJ2-7
TGCGCCAGCAGAGAAGGACTAGCGGGAGGTGAACAGTACTTC
CASREGLAGGEQYF
>TRBD1|TRBV6-5|few|TRBJ2-7
TGTGCCAGCAAGTCGGGACAGGGCTACGAGCAGTACTTC
CASKSGQGYEQYF
>NA|TRBV4-1|NA|TRBJ1-5
TGCGCCAGCAGCTCCTTTGGGGGGAATGGCAATCAGCCCCAGCATTTT
CASSSFGGNGNQPQHF
>TRBD1|TRBV7-6|NA|TRBJ1-2
TGTGCCAGCAGCCCGGGACAGAGCTATGGCTACACCTTC
CASSPGQSYGYTF
>NA|TRBV5-5|many|TRBJ2-7
TGTGCCAGCAGCTTGGACTCATACTACGAGCAGTACTTC
CASSLDSYYEQYF
>NA|TRBV15|NA|TRBJ2-3
TGTGCCACCAGCACTTATCAAGCGGTGGAGGTCACAGATACGCAGTATTTT
CATSTYQAVEVTDTQYF
>NA|TRBV24-1|once|TRBJ2-5
TGTGCCACCAGCCGGGACTACCAAGAGACCCAGTACTTC
CATSRDYQETQYF
>TRBD1|TRBV7-6|NA|TRBJ2-7
TGTGCCAGCAGCCCGGGACAGGGGGGAGGTGACGAGCAGTACTTC
CASSPGQGGGDEQYF
>TRBD1|TRBV15|NA|TRBJ2-7
TGTGCCACCAGCAGTTGGGACAGTTCCTACGAGCAGTACTTC
CATSSWDSSYEQYF
>TRBD2|TRBV27|NA|TRBJ2-3
TGTGCCAGCAGTTCCCCACTATTAATAGCGGGAGCAAGAACAGATACGCAGTATTTT
CASSSPLLIAGARTDTQYF
>NA|TRBV19|NA|TRBJ1-1
TGTGCCAGTAGTGAAACAGAAGTGACTGAAGCTTTCTTT
CASSETEVTEAFF
>NA|TRBV29-1|NA|TRBJ2-3
TGCAGCGTTGGACAGTACACAGATACGCAGTATTTT
CSVGQYTDTQYF
>NA|TRBV5-4|NA|TRBJ2-7
TGTGCCAGCAGCTCCGGGGTCATCTCCTACGAGCAGTACTTC
CASSSGVISYEQYF
>TRBD2|TRBV29-1|once|TRBJ2-1
TGCAGCGTCGTAATGACGAGCGGGATCAACAATGAGCAGTTCTTC
CSVVMTSGINNEQFF
>NA|TRBV5-1|NA|TRBJ1-1
TGCGCCAGCAGCTTGGGACAAGCGAACACTGAAGCTTTCTTT
CASSLGQANTEAFF
>TRBD1|TRBV3-1/TRBV3-2|NA|TRBJ1-5
TGTGCCAGCAGCCTAGGACAGGGAGGTCAGCCCCAGCATTTT
CASSLGQGGQPQHF
>TRBD1|TRBV30|NA|TRBJ2-7
TGTGCCTGGGGTCCCGGGACAGGTTCTTCCTACGAGCAGTACTTC
CAWGPGTGSSYEQYF
>TRBD1|TRBV6-6|NA|TRBJ1-2
TGTGCCAGCAGTACGGACAGGTCTAACTATGGCTACACCTTC
CASSTDRSNYGYTF
>NA|TRBV20-1|NA|TRBJ2-7
TGCAGTGCTTCTAGGAACTACGAGCAGTACTTC
CSASRNYEQYF
>TRBD1|TRBV18|NA|TRBJ2-7
TGTGCCAGCTCCCAGGACAGGGGCGAGCAGTACTTC
CASSQDRGEQYF
>NA|TRBV19|NA|TRBJ1-6
TGTGCCAGTAGTCCGCCCGGTTTCGGGGATCCGAATAATTCACCCCTCCACTTT
CASSPPGFGDPNNSPLHF
>NA|TRBV20-1|NA|TRBJ1-2
TGCAGTGCTAGAGATGCCGAGGGCTACACCTTC
CSARDAEGYTF
>TRBD2|TRBV25-1|NA|TRBJ2-1
TGTGCCAGCAGTCGGGTAGCGGGTGATTACAATGAGCAGTTCTTC
CASSRVAGDYNEQFF
>TRBD1|TRBV7-2|NA|TRBJ1-1
TGTGCCAGCAGCTCGACCGACAGGGACGAAGCTTTCTTT
CASSSTDRDEAFF
>TRBD2|TRBV18|NA|TRBJ2-1
TGTGCCAGCTCTCCGACTAGCGGGAGTTCGACCTACAATGAGCAGTTCTTC
CASSPTSGSSTYNEQFF
>TRBD1|TRBV7-9|NA|TRBJ2-7
TGTGCCAGCAGCTTGGACAGGGGAGCCTCCTACGAGCAGTACTTC
CASSLDRGASYEQYF
>NA|TRBV25-1|NA|TRBJ2-2
TGTGCCAGCAGTGAACAGGCCGGGGAGCTGTTTTTT
CASSEQAGELFF
>TRBD2|TRBV14|NA|TRBJ2-7
TGTGCCAGCAGCCCGGGGGGGTGGACAGTGGTCTACGAGCAGTACTTC
CASSPGGWTVVYEQYF
>NA|TRBV2|NA|TRBJ2-1
TGTGCCAGCAGGCTATCCGGGACACCAGGTTCCTACAATGAGCAGTTCTTC
CASRLSGTPGSYNEQFF
>NA|TRBV7-7|few|TRBJ2-7
TGTGCCAGCAGCCCCTTAGGAGGGCGCGGGGTCTACGAGCAGTACTTC
CASSPLGGRGVYEQYF
>NA|TRBV10-2|NA|TRBJ1-5
TGCGCCAGCAGGCCAAGGGGGAACAATCAGCCCCAGCATTTT
CASRPRGNNQPQHF
>NA|TRBV3-1/TRBV3-2|NA|TRBJ2-1
TGTGCCAGCAGCCACAAGGTAGTTAGCGTGGGTCTTGGGAGCTACAATGAGCAGTTCTTC
CASSHKVVSVGLGSYNEQFF
>NA|TRBV2|once|TRBJ2-7
TGTGCCAGCAGTCCTCTTGATGGCGGGATCTCCTACGAGCAGTACTTC
CASSPLDGGISYEQYF
>TRBD2|TRBV7-9|NA|TRBJ2-7
TGTGCCAGCAGCTTACGTCTAGCGGGAGACGAGCAGTACTTC
CASSLRLAGDEQYF
>NA|TRBV5-1|few|TRBJ2-7
TGCGCCAGCAGGTCTTCACCCGGGGTGACTTGGTACTTC
CASRSSPGVTWYF
>TRBD2|TRBV4-1|NA|TRBJ2-7
TGCGCCAGCAGCCAAGATCCGGCTAGCGGGGCCTCCTACGAGCAGTACTTC
CASSQDPASGASYEQYF
>TRBD2|TRBV5-1|NA|TRBJ2-7
TGCGCCAGCAGCCCCCGATATAGCGGGGCCTACGAGCAGTACTTC
CASSPRYSGAYEQYF
>NA|TRBV19|NA|TRBJ2-7
TGTGCCAGTAGTATAAAACAGGGAAACGAGCAGTACTTC
CASSIKQGNEQYF
>NA|TRBV24-1|NA|TRBJ2-2
TGTGCCACCAGTGATTTTAAGGCAGGAACCACCGGGGAGCTGTTTTTT
CATSDFKAGTTGELFF